The present T cell receptor beta chain was sequenced within a study of patients and donors after allogeneic stem cell transplantation (dated by TCRdb to about 2020). V lost 3 bases and J lost 8 bases; the stretch between them is 13 bases long. Counted from cysteine to phenylalanine, this CDR3 has 13 amino acids. The entry retains the CDR3 DNA only, 39 bases that are in frame from base 1. The table lists this clonotype with a few counts. Its antigen remains unidentified. Base qualities are not provided; no much larger clone lies one nucleotide away. Libraries were constructed by RT-PCR. Sequencing took place on a NextSeq 550. TCRdb's own reprocessing of the public reads used fastp at Q25 and MiXCR and kept productive beta chains. One record per CDR3 amino acid sequence lists the most common genes and DNA. In all, the sample holds a few hundred thousand distinct CDR3 sequences, and 38% of those were seen once. Under 14% of the sample is in the top ten clones.

In this chain, TRBV12-3 or TRBV12-4 is recombined with TRBJ1-2, with the D gene call left open. Input material: blood, either unsorted or a sorted T cell fraction (not recorded which). This clonotype originated in a human donor who was either an allogeneic HSCT recipient or a stem cell or donor lymphocyte infusion donor (not recorded which). It is not recorded whose cells these are; they may come from a transplant donor. The CDR3 loop reads CASSLRRDQGYTF. The DNA is TGTGCCAGCAGTTTGAGAAGGGATCAAGGCTACACCTTC.